This T cell receptor beta chain comes out of a study of cytomegalovirus exposure and HLA in healthy donors. CDR3 length: 16 amino acids. V shed 4 bases, J shed 7 bases, and the junction held 14 bases outside the gene matches. Germline CDR1 MNHNS, CDR2 SASEGT. PCR involved 60 Vbeta and 13 Jbeta primers. Method: immunoSEQ multiplex PCR; TCRdb's copy keeps in-frame clones and lacks some. The profile shows approximately 240,000 clones, 77% of them singletons. The V call is TRBV6-1, the J call TRBJ2-5, with 8 positions matching TRBD1. The receptor was derived from a woman between 55 and 75 years old in good health and CMV-seropositive. Sequencing input: PBMCs. The CDR3 is CASSGQGRRGTGTQYF. CDR3 DNA sequence: TGTGCCAGCAGTGGTCAGGGCAGGAGAGGGACAGGGACCCAGTACTTC.